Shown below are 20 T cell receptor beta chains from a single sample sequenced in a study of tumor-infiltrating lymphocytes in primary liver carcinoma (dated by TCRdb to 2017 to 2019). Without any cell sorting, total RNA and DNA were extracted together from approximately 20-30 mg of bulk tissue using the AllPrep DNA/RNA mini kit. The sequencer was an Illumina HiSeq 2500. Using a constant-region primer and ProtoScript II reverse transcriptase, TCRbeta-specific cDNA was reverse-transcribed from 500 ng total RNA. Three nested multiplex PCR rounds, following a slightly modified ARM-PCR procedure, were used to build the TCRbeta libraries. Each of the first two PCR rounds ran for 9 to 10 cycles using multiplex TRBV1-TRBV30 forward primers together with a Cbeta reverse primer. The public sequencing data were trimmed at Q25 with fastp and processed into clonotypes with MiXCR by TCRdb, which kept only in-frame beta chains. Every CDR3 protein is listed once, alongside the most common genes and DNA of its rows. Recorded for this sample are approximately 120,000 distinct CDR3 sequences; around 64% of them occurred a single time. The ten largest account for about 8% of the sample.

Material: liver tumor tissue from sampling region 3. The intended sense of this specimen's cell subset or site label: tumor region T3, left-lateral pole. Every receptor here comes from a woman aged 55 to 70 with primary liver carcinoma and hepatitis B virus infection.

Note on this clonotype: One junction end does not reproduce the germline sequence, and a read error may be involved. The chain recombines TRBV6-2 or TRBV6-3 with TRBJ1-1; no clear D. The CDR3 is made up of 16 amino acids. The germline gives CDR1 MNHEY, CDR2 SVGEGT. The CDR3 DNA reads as TGTGCTAGCACCGGACGAGTAGGCAGGAGGGACACTGAAGCTTTCTTT. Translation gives CASTGRVGRRDTEAFF.

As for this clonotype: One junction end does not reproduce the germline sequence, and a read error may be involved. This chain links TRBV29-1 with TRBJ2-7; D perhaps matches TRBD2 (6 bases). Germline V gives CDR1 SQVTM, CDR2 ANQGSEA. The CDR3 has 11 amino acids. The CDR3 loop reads CSVGTPYGQYF. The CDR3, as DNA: TGCAGCGTCGGGACTCCCTACGGGCAGTATTTC.

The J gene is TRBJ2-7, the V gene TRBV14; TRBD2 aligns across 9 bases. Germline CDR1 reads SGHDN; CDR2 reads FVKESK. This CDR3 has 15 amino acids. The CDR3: CACSPPLAGKDEQYF. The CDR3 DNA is TGTGCTTGCAGCCCCCCGCTAGCGGGAAAGGACGAGCAGTACTTC.

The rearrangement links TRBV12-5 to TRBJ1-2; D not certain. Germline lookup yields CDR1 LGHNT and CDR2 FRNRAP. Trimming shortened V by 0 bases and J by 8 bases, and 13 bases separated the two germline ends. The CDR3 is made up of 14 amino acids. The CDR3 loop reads CASGLVRPGGGYTF. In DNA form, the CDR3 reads TGTGCTAGTGGTTTGGTGCGTCCGGGAGGCGGCTACACCTTC.

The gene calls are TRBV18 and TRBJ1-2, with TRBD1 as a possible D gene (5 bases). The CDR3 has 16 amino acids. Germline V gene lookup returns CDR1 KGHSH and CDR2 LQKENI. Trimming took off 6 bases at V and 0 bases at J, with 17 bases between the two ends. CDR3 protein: CASSPTGTAANYGYTF. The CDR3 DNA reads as TGTGCCAGCTCGCCGACCGGGACGGCAGCTAACTATGGCTACACCTTC.

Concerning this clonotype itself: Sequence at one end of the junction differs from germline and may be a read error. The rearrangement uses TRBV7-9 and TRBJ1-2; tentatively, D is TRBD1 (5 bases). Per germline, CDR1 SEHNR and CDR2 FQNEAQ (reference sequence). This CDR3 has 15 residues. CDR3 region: CTSNPRARADYGYTF. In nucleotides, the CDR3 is TGTACCAGCAACCCGAGGGCCAGGGCGGACTATGGCTACACCTTC.

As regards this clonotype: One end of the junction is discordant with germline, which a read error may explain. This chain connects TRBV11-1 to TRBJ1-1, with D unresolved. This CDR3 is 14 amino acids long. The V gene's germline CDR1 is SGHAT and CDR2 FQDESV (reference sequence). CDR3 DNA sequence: TGTACCAGCAGCTTAAACACGGGAGGTACTGAAGCTTTCTTT. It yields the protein CTSSLNTGGTEAFF.

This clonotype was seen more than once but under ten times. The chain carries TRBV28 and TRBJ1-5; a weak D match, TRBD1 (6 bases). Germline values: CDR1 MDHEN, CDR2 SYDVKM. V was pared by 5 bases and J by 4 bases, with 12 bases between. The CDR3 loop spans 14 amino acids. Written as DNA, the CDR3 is TGTGCCAGCAGTCCTCATACAGGGAATCAGCCCCAGCATTTT. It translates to CASSPHTGNQPQHF.

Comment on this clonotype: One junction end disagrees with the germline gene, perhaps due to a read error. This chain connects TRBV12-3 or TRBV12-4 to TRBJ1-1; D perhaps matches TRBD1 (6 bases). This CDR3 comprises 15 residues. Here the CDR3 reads CVSSLGGGRGTEAFF. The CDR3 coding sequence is TGTGTCAGCAGTTTAGGGGGAGGGCGAGGGACTGAAGCTTTCTTT.

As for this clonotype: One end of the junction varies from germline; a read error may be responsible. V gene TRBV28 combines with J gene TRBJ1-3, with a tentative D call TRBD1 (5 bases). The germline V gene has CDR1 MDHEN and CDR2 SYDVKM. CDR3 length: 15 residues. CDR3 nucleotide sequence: TGTGCCAGCAGCTATACCCAGGGAGGTGGAAACGCCATATATTTT. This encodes CASSYTQGGGNAIYF.

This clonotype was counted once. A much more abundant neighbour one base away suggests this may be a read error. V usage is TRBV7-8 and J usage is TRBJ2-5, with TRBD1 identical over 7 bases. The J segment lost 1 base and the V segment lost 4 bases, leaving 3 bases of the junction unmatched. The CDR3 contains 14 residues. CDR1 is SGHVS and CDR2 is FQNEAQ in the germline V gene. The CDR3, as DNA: TGTGCCAGCAGCTCAGGGGACAGCCAAGAGACCCAGTACTTC. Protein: CASSSGDSQETQYF.

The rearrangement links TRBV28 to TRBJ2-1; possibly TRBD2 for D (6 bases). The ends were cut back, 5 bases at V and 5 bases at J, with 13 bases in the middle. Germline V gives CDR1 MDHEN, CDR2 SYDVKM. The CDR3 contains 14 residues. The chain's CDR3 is CASSRGSLNNEQFF. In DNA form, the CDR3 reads TGTGCCAGCAGTCGGGGGAGCCTGAACAATGAGCAGTTCTTC.

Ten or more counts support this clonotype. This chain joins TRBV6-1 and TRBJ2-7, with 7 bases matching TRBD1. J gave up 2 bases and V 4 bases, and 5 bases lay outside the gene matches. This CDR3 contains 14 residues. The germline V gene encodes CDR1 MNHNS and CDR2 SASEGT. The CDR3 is CASSGMGQTYEQYF. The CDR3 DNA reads TGTGCCAGCAGTGGGATGGGACAGACCTACGAGCAGTACTTC.

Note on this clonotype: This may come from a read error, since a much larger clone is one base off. For the CDR3, the DNA is TGTGCCAGCAGCTTGGCGCCCGGCTCAGATACGCAGTGTTTT. Translating it yields CASSLAPGSDTQCF. The chain links TRBV5-4 to TRBJ2-3, with D unclear. Germline CDR1 and CDR2: SGHNT and YYREEE (reference sequence). The CDR3 sequence is 14 residues long.

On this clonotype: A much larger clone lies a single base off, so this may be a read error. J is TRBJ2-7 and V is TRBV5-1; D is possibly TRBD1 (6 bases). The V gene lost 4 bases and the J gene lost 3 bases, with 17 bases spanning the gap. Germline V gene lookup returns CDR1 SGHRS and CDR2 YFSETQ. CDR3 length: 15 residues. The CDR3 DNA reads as TGCGCCAGCAGCCCCCGGCCAGGGGCGTACTACGAGCAGTACTTC. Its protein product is CASSPRPGAYYEQYF.

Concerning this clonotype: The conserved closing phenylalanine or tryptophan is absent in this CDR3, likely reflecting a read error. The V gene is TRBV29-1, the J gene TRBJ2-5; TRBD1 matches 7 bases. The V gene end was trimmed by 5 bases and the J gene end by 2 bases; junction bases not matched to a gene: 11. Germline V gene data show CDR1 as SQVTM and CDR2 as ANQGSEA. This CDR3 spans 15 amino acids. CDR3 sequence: CSVYYRGGFQETQYL. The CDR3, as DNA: TGCAGCGTTTACTACAGGGGCGGTTTTCAAGAGACCCAGTACCTC.

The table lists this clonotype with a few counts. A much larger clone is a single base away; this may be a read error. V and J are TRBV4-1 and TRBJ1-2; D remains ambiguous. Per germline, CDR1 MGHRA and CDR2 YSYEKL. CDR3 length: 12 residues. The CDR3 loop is CASSQDNYGYAF. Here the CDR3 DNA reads TGCGCCAGCAGCCAAGATAACTATGGCTACGCCTTC.

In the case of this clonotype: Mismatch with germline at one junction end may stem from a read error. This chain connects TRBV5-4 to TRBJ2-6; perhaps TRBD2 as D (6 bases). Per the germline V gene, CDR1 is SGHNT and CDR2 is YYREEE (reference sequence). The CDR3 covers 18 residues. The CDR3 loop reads CDSSLVGGGISGANVLTF. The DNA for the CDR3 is TGTGACAGCAGCTTGGTGGGGGGTGGAATTTCTGGGGCCAACGTCCTGACTTTC.

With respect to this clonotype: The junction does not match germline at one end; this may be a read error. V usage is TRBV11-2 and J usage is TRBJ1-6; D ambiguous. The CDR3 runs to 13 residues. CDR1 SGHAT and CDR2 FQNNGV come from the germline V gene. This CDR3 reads CDSSLEPGSPLHF. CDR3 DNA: TGTGACAGCAGTTTAGAGCCGGGTTCACCCCTCCATTTT.

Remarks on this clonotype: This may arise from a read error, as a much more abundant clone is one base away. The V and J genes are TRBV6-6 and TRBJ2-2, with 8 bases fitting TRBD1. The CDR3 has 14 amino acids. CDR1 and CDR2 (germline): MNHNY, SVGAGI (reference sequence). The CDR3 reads CTSTTGGTTGELFF. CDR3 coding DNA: TGTACCAGCACTACAGGGGGGACCACCGGGGAGCTGTTTTTT.